These 27 T cell receptor beta chains share one sample of origin, sequenced in a study of cytomegalovirus exposure and HLA in healthy donors. Clones were read by immunoSEQ multiplex PCR, and TCRdb kept only the in-frame ones, dropping some. Among 250,000 to 400,000 clones listed, over 75% were seen once. The sample comprised PBMCs. These receptors were taken from a man aged 25-40 years in good health and CMV-seronegative.

This chain links TRBV4-2 with TRBJ2-7, with a tentative D call TRBD2 (6 bases). There are 15 residues in the CDR3. The germline V gene encodes CDR1 LGHNA and CDR2 YNFKEQ. V lost 0 bases to trimming and J lost 9 bases, with 18 bases between them. CDR3 loop: CASSQEAGVGLVQYF. The CDR3 DNA follows: TGTGCCAGCAGCCAAGAAGCGGGCGTCGGGTTGGTGCAGTACTTC.

The rearrangement links TRBV5-5 to TRBJ1-6; D is possibly TRBD1 (6 bases). CDR3 length: 15 amino acids. The germline CDR1 and CDR2 sequences are SGHKS and YYEKEE (reference sequence). Trimming stripped 0 bases from V and 9 bases from J, with 13 bases between. CDR3 amino acids: CASSLGTVFSSPLHF. As DNA, the CDR3 is TGTGCCAGCAGCTTGGGGACAGTTTTCTCTTCACCCCTCCACTTT.

Here the CDR3 reads CASSYPGQEKNQPQHF. The CDR3 nucleotides read TGTGCCAGCAGTTACCCGGGACAGGAGAAAAATCAGCCCCAGCATTTT. The J gene is TRBJ1-5, the V gene TRBV6-6; TRBD1 agrees at 8 bases. The V gene's germline CDR1 is MNHNY and CDR2 SVGAGI (reference sequence). V dropped 2 bases and J dropped 4; count of bases not matched to a gene: 7. This CDR3 is 16 amino acids long.

This chain connects TRBV5-8 to TRBJ1-6; 8 nucleotides match TRBD1. The CDR3 loop spans 14 amino acids. Trimming cost V 4 bases and J 9 bases; bases outside gene matches: 6. Germline CDR1 and CDR2: SGHTS and YDEGEE. The CDR3 protein is CASSLVDRVSPLHF. CDR3 bases: TGTGCCAGCAGCCTTGTGGACAGGGTTTCACCCCTCCACTTT. Drawing the rest from reference TRBV5-8 and TRBJ1-6, the complete variable domain is EAGVTQSPTHLIKTRGQQATLRCSPISGHTSVYWYQQALGLGLQFLLWYDEGEERNRGNFPPRFSGRQFPNYSSELNVNALELEDSALYLCASSLVDRVSPLHFGNGTRLTVT.

This chain joins TRBV19 and TRBJ1-1; the D is unclear. CDR3 size: 11 residues. V shed 7 bases and J shed 7 bases, with 10 bases lying between them. The germline CDR1 and CDR2 sequences are LNHDA and SQIVND (reference sequence). The CDR3 nucleotides read TGTGCCAGTACCTCTCTCCTTGAAGCTTTCTTT. Translating gives CASTSLLEAFF.

This clone showed up just once. The rearrangement uses TRBV27 and TRBJ2-3, with 9 nucleotides matching TRBD2. The CDR3 is 17 residues long. The V and J ends lost 5 bases and 3 bases, in that order; junction bases with no gene match: 12. Germline CDR1 reads MNHEY; CDR2 reads SMNVEV (reference sequence). This CDR3 reads CASSHRGSGGTTDTQYF. The CDR3, as DNA: TGTGCCAGCAGTCACCGAGGGAGCGGGGGGACTACAGATACGCAGTATTTT.

The chain employs TRBV5-1 and TRBJ2-3; D is uncertain. The V end lost 1 base, the J end lost 5 bases, and 11 bases lay between the germline ends. CDR3 length: 14 amino acids. The germline gives CDR1 SGHRS, CDR2 YFSETQ. CDR3 in amino acids: CASSLSSRGDTQYF. The CDR3 bases are TGCGCCAGCAGCTTGAGCAGCCGAGGAGATACGCAGTATTTT. The entire variable domain, with the rest obtained from reference TRBV5-1 and TRBJ2-3, is as follows: KAGVTQTPRYLIKTRGQQVTLSCSPISGHRSVSWYQQTPGQGLQFLFEYFSETQRNKGNFPGRFSGRQFSNSRSEMNVSTLELGDSALYLCASSLSSRGDTQYFGPGTRLTVL.

This clone was picked up one time. The gene calls are TRBV7-9 and TRBJ2-2; weak D call: TRBD2 (5 bases). Germline values: CDR1 SEHNR, CDR2 FQNEAQ (reference sequence). This CDR3 spans 17 amino acids. V dropped 1 base and J dropped 5 bases, with 17 bases sitting between them. The CDR3 spells CASSLVIGPRETGELFF. The CDR3 DNA reads as TGTGCCAGCAGCTTAGTCATCGGCCCCCGGGAAACCGGGGAGCTGTTTTTT. The whole variable domain, filled in from reference TRBV7-9 and TRBJ2-2, reads DTGVSQNPRHKITKRGQNVTFRCDPISEHNRLYWYRQTLGQGPEFLTYFQNEAQLEKSRLLSDRFSAERPKGSFSTLEIQRTEQGDSAMYLCASSLVIGPRETGELFFGEGSRLTVL.

J is TRBJ2-7 and V is TRBV5-1; 8 bases are shared with TRBD1. The CDR3 length is 14 residues. CDR1 and CDR2 from the germline V gene are SGHRS and YFSETQ. Trimming at V came to 4 bases and at J to 5 bases, leaving 8 bases not matched to a gene. Here the CDR3 DNA reads TGCGCCAGCAGCAACGGGACAGGATACCACGAGCAGTACTTC. Amino acid sequence: CASSNGTGYHEQYF.

This clone was picked up a small number of times. V gene TRBV7-2 combines with J gene TRBJ2-2, with D possibly TRBD2 on 6 matching bases. Deletions cut 3 bases from V and 7 bases from J, with 15 bases between. Germline V lookup: CDR1 SGHTA, CDR2 FQGNSA. The CDR3 consists of 15 residues. The CDR3 sequence is CASSLVQRVGGELFF. CDR3 nucleotide sequence: TGTGCCAGCAGCTTGGTCCAGCGGGTCGGCGGGGAGCTGTTTTTT.

In its sample, this clone was seen a few times. This chain links TRBV4-1 with TRBJ1-2; D possibly corresponds to TRBD1 (6 bases). Deletions cut 4 bases from V and 5 bases from J, with 11 bases between. The CDR3 sequence is 13 residues long. Germline V gene data show CDR1 as MGHRA and CDR2 as YSYEKL. CDR3 loop: CASSLQQGYGYTF. CDR3 DNA sequence: TGCGCCAGCAGCCTCCAACAGGGTTATGGCTACACCTTC.

The chain has TRBV7-6 and TRBJ2-7, with 8 nucleotides matching TRBD1. Germline CDR1 and CDR2: SGHVS and FNYEAQ. Germline trimming cut 5 bases from V and 5 bases from J; bases unmatched to any gene: 11. The CDR3 is 15 amino acids. The CDR3 DNA is TGTGCCAGCAGCGCCAGGACAGGGACTTCGGACGAGCAGTACTTC. It codes for CASSARTGTSDEQYF.

CDR3 protein: CASSQSSRETRDRGSPLHF. The CDR3 bases are TGCGCCAGCAGTCAATCCTCTAGAGAAACCCGGGACAGGGGTTCACCCCTCCACTTT. This chain uses TRBV23-1 with TRBJ1-6; the match to TRBD1 covers 10 bases. TRBV23-1 is assigned to the ORF class and has an uncertain function. The V and J ends lost 0 bases and 9 bases, in that order; junction bases with no gene match: 14. The CDR3 extends over 19 amino acids.

V and J are TRBV11-2 and TRBJ2-7; D is unresolved. Germline V gene lookup returns CDR1 SGHAT and CDR2 FQNNGV. This CDR3 is 15 amino acids long. Between the trimmed V and J ends, which lost 0 bases and 0 bases, there was a span of 9 bases. In nucleotides, the CDR3 is TGTGCCAGCAGCTTAGAGCGAACGTACTCCTACGAGCAGTACTTC. Translating it yields CASSLERTYSYEQYF.

In this sample, this clone turned up a few times. CDR3 in DNA: TGTGCCAGCAGCTCGGTAGGACTAGCGTCTAGCACAGATACGCAGTATTTT. It yields the protein CASSSVGLASSTDTQYF. The chain links TRBV13 to TRBJ2-3, with 9 bases matching TRBD2. CDR3 length: 17 amino acids. CDR1 and CDR2 from the germline V gene are PRHDT and FYEKMQ (reference sequence). With 4 bases clipped from V and 0 bases from J, the junction kept 8 bases outside the gene matches.

V is TRBV5-1 and J is TRBJ2-2, with D unclear. Trimming left V 0 bases short and J 0 bases short, with 9 bases between. The germline V gene has CDR1 SGHRS and CDR2 YFSETQ. The CDR3 is made up of 16 amino acids. The CDR3 is CASSLGPQTNTGELFF. CDR3 nucleotides: TGCGCCAGCAGCTTGGGGCCGCAGACGAACACCGGGGAGCTGTTTTTT.

The rearrangement joins TRBV5-1 to TRBJ2-7; D remains ambiguous. The CDR3 is 14 amino acids. Germline CDR1 and CDR2: SGHRS and YFSETQ. V was pared by 0 bases and J by 7 bases, with 14 bases between. The CDR3 here is CASSLDGRLREQYF. CDR3 DNA sequence: TGCGCCAGCAGCTTGGACGGCCGACTTCGGGAGCAGTACTTC.

The chain combines TRBV18 with TRBJ1-1; D may be TRBD1 (5 bases). Germline CDR1 and CDR2: KGHSH and LQKENI. The CDR3 has 16 amino acids. V gave up 4 bases and J gave up 0 bases, with 15 bases separating them. CDR3 nucleotides: TGTGCCAGCTCACTCTTCACAGACAGCATGAACACTGAAGCTTTCTTT. Protein sequence: CASSLFTDSMNTEAFF. Full variable domain (outside the CDR3, taken from reference TRBV18 and TRBJ1-1): NAGVMQNPRHLVRRRGQEARLRCSPMKGHSHVYWYRQLPEEGLKFMVYLQKENIIDESGMPKERFSAEFPKEGPSILRIQQVVRGDSAAYFCASSLFTDSMNTEAFFGQGTRLTVV.

The chain has TRBV19 and TRBJ2-3; 13 bases match TRBD2. Germline V lookup: CDR1 LNHDA, CDR2 SQIVND (reference sequence). The J segment lost 1 base and the V segment lost 5 bases, leaving 6 bases of the junction unmatched. The CDR3 is made up of 17 amino acids. This CDR3 is CASSFRTSGGGTDTQYF. As DNA, the CDR3 is TGTGCCAGTAGTTTCAGGACTAGCGGGGGCGGCACAGATACGCAGTATTTT. Combining the CDR3 with reference TRBV19 and TRBJ2-3 gives the whole variable domain DGGITQSPKYLFRKEGQNVTLSCEQNLNHDAMYWYRQDPGQGLRLIYYSQIVNDFQKGDIAEGYSVSREKKESFPLTVTSAQKNPTAFYLCASSFRTSGGGTDTQYFGPGTRLTVL.

V is TRBV27 and J is TRBJ2-7; TRBD1 matches 8 bases. Unmatched junction bases numbered 4, after V lost 7 bases and J lost 5 bases. Germline CDR1 reads MNHEY; CDR2 reads SMNVEV (reference sequence). There are 12 residues in the CDR3. The CDR3 region has the DNA TGTGCCAGCAAAACAGGGGGGCACGAGCAGTACTTC. This translates into CASKTGGHEQYF.

The CDR3 loop is CASSLGAGGVYEQYF. CDR3 coding DNA: TGTGCCAGCAGCTTAGGGGCAGGGGGCGTTTACGAGCAGTACTTC. The chain combines TRBV7-2 with TRBJ2-7; 8 bases align to TRBD1. Germline lookup yields CDR1 SGHTA and CDR2 FQGNSA. With V trimmed by 1 base and J by 4 bases, 6 bases remained unmatched. The CDR3 runs to 15 residues.

In its sample, this clone was seen a few times. The J gene is TRBJ2-7, the V gene TRBV6-1, with 7 positions matching TRBD2. J lost 6 bases, V lost 6 bases, and 11 bases had no gene match. Germline V lookup: CDR1 MNHNS, CDR2 SASEGT. CDR3 size: 14 residues. CDR3 sequence (DNA): TGTGCCAGCAGCCCGGACCCGGGGGGAGGCGAGCAGTACTTC. The encoded protein is CASSPDPGGGEQYF.

The rearrangement joins TRBV7-9 to TRBJ1-5, with a possible D match to TRBD1 (5 bases). Germline CDR1 and CDR2: SEHNR and FQNEAQ (reference sequence). The V end lost 4 bases, the J end lost 8 bases, and 15 bases lay between the germline ends. This CDR3 contains 14 residues. This CDR3 reads CASSSGTERKPQHF. The CDR3 DNA sequence: TGTGCCAGCAGCTCCGGGACTGAGAGGAAGCCCCAGCATTTT.

The chain recombines TRBV5-1 with TRBJ2-3, with 9 positions matching TRBD1. V was pared by 4 bases and J by 0 bases, with 6 bases of the junction left unmatched. The CDR3 sequence is 16 residues long. In germline, CDR1 is SGHRS, CDR2 YFSETQ. The CDR3 protein is CASSPGTGSSTDTQYF. The CDR3 region has the DNA TGCGCCAGCAGCCCGGGGACAGGGTCGAGCACAGATACGCAGTATTTT.

This sequence joins TRBV19 and TRBJ1-3; no reliable D call. Germline-derived CDR1 and CDR2 are LNHDA and SQIVND (reference sequence). The CDR3 has 15 residues. V lost 3 bases and J lost 0, with 9 bases in between. The CDR3 sequence: CASSMERGSGNTIYF. The CDR3 bases are TGTGCCAGTAGTATGGAACGGGGCTCTGGAAACACCATATATTTT.

CDR3 nucleotide sequence: TGTGCCAGCAGCGCGACAGTTGGAGCTAATGAAAAACTGTTTTTT. As protein: CASSATVGANEKLFF. The chain employs TRBV13 and TRBJ1-4, with D possibly being TRBD1 (5 bases). The germline gives CDR1 PRHDT, CDR2 FYEKMQ (reference sequence). V was trimmed by 5 bases and J by 3 bases, leaving 13 bases between them. This CDR3 is 15 amino acids long.

This clone has only one observation. As DNA, the CDR3 is TGTGCCAGCAGCGTAGCTGGGTGGGGGGGCTACCAAGAGACCCAGTACTTC. As protein: CASSVAGWGGYQETQYF. The chain is built from TRBV9 and TRBJ2-5, with a weak D call TRBD2 (7 bases). The CDR3 runs to 17 residues. CDR1 SGDLS and CDR2 YYNGEE come from the germline V gene. The V gene lost 0 bases and the J gene lost 0 bases, with 15 bases spanning the gap. Based on the CDR3 plus reference TRBV9 and TRBJ2-5, the full variable domain is DSGVTQTPKHLITATGQRVTLRCSPRSGDLSVYWYQQSLDQGLQFLIQYYNGEERAKGNILERFSAQQFPDLHSELNLSSLELGDSALYFCASSVAGWGGYQETQYFGPGTRLLVL.